This T cell receptor (beta chain) was identified during a study of OX40 agonist ivuxolimab in advanced cancers. TCRdb's table, derived via immunoSEQ multiplex PCR, lists solely in-frame clones and lacks some. The data show about 99,000 clones, 95% to 96% seen once. Germline V gene lookup returns CDR1 SGHNT and CDR2 YYREEE (reference sequence). The CDR3 sequence is 15 residues long. Germline trimming cut 4 bases from V and 2 bases from J; bases unmatched to any gene: 6. This clone was recorded only once. Blood sampling took place at baseline, cycle 4 day 1, and cycle 7 day 1. This receptor was taken from an adult with an advanced solid tumor such as melanoma, head and neck, liver or kidney cancer. The chain has TRBV5-4 and TRBJ2-7; 10 positions match TRBD1. This specimen consisted of CD4+ or CD8+ T cells sorted from blood, obtained in a trial of the OX40 agonist ivuxolimab. The CDR3 nucleotides are TGTGCCAGCAGCCGAGGGACAGGGGCAACCTACGAGCAGTACTTC. Amino acid sequence: CASSRGTGATYEQYF.